Each of the 20 T cell receptor beta chains below was sequenced from the same sample in a study of CD8 T cells in Susac syndrome. RNA was extracted with the RNeasy kit, and a quantity of about 0.5 to 1 ug was reverse transcribed using random hexamers. TCRdb reanalysed the immunoSEQ multiplex PCR reads using MiXCR and keeps one entry per CDR3 protein. The sample lists about 400,000 distinct CDR3 sequences, 75% to 90% occurring once. Input material: CD8+ T cells from PBMCs. The receptors originated from a human donor with multiple sclerosis.

This clonotype has a single count. The chain has TRBV20-1 and TRBJ1-3; D call uncertain. The V and J ends lost 1 base and 3 bases respectively, with 7 bases between them. Germline V gene sequence: CDR1 DFQATT, CDR2 SNEGSKA (reference sequence). The CDR3 consists of 13 residues. CDR3 DNA sequence: TGCAGTGCTAGAGGGGCAGATGGAAACACCATATATTTT. Translated: CSARGADGNTIYF.

The chain recombines TRBV27 with TRBJ2-7, with 7 bases that match TRBD1. V shed 4 bases, J shed 1 base, and the junction held 13 bases outside the gene matches. CDR1 MNHEY and CDR2 SMNVEV come from the germline V gene (reference sequence). The CDR3 covers 17 residues. CDR3 coding DNA: TGTGCCAGCAGTTCACGATGGACGGGACAGAGATCCTACGAGCAGTACTTC. This encodes CASSSRWTGQRSYEQYF.

This clonotype turned up a few times. The chain is built from TRBV7-3 and TRBJ2-2, with D unresolved. CDR1 and CDR2 (germline): SGHTA, FQGTGA. The CDR3 extends over 16 amino acids. Trimming left V 1 base short and J 0 bases short, with 9 bases between. The CDR3 DNA follows: TGTGCCAGCAGCTTAAGGCCGGAGACGAACACCGGGGAGCTGTTTTTT. This encodes CASSLRPETNTGELFF.

The V call is TRBV4-1, the J call TRBJ2-7; 9 bases match TRBD2. The length of the CDR3 is 16 residues. V trimming: 1 base; J trimming: 3 bases; junction bases outside the gene matches: 7. Germline V gene sequence: CDR1 MGHRA, CDR2 YSYEKL. The CDR3 DNA sequence: TGCGCCAGCAGCCAAGTGGCGGGAGGGCCTTTCTACGAGCAGTACTTC. Translating it yields CASSQVAGGPFYEQYF.

The V and J genes are TRBV5-4 and TRBJ2-1; D unresolved. CDR3 length: 17 amino acids. Germline V lookup: CDR1 SGHNT, CDR2 YYREEE (reference sequence). V was shortened by 0 bases and J by 5 bases, with 18 bases between the two germline ends. The DNA of the CDR3 is TGTGCCAGCAGCTTGGGCGGTGGGTTACAAAGGGACAATGAGCAGTTCTTC. This encodes CASSLGGGLQRDNEQFF.

This clonotype was seen a single time. The chain joins TRBV7-9 to TRBJ2-5; D could derive from TRBD1 or TRBD2 (5 bases each). V was cut by 0 bases and J by 3 bases, with 11 bases left in between. The CDR3 runs 15 residues. Germline assignment: CDR1 SEHNR and CDR2 FQNEAQ (reference sequence). The CDR3 coding sequence is TGTGCCAGCAGCTTAGCGGGGACGCGTGAAGAGACCCAGTACTTC. This gives the protein CASSLAGTREETQYF.

This clonotype was seen only once. The gene calls are TRBV6-1 and TRBJ1-2; 7 bases map to TRBD1. Germline assignment: CDR1 MNHNS and CDR2 SASEGT. The CDR3 has 13 residues. Trimming cost V 6 bases and J 6 bases; bases outside gene matches: 7. CDR3 sequence (DNA): TGTGCCAGCAGCGCGGGACAGCCTGATGGCTACACCTTC. This encodes CASSAGQPDGYTF.

The chain is built from TRBV5-4 and TRBJ1-2, with 9 bases lining up with TRBD1. Per germline, CDR1 SGHNT and CDR2 YYREEE (reference sequence). This CDR3 region has 13 residues. With 4 bases clipped from V and 7 bases from J, the junction kept 5 bases outside the gene matches. The CDR3 reads CASSKQGAVGYTF. The CDR3 nucleotides are TGTGCCAGCAGCAAACAGGGGGCTGTTGGCTACACCTTC.

This clonotype came up a few times. This chain connects TRBV20-1 to TRBJ1-2, with unresolved D. Germline V gene sequence: CDR1 DFQATT, CDR2 SNEGSKA (reference sequence). Trimming left V 5 bases short and J 3 bases short, with 13 bases between. The CDR3 consists of 13 residues. CDR3 DNA sequence: TGCAGTGCTTTCTCGGGAACGGACTATGGCTACACCTTC. Residues: CSAFSGTDYGYTF.

The rearrangement joins TRBV30 to TRBJ1-1; D perhaps matches TRBD1 (5 bases). Germline CDR1 GTSNPN, CDR2 SVGIG (reference sequence). This CDR3 comprises 14 residues. Trimming stripped 3 bases from V and 5 bases from J, with 16 bases between. DNA for the CDR3: TGTGCCTGGAGGGAAGGCCAGGGATCGACTGAAGCTTTCTTT. It translates to CAWREGQGSTEAFF. Complete variable domain (other parts from reference TRBV30 and TRBJ1-1): SQTIHQWPATLVQPVGSPLSLECTVEGTSNPNLYWYRQAAGRGLQLLFYSVGIGQISSEVPQNLSASRPQDRQFILSSKKLLLSDSGFYLCAWREGQGSTEAFFGQGTRLTVV.

CDR3 nucleotide sequence: TGTGCCAGCAGCCAAGAGGCCTGGGGGGTCAATGAGCAGTTCTTC. This sequence encodes CASSQEAWGVNEQFF. The rearrangement links TRBV3-1 to TRBJ2-1; D perhaps matches TRBD2 (6 bases). The CDR3 has 15 residues. CDR1 is LGHDT, CDR2 YNNKEL, per germline (reference sequence). V dropped 0 bases and J dropped 6 bases, with 12 bases sitting between them.

The V call is TRBV2, the J call TRBJ2-1, with D unclear. Germline assignment: CDR1 SNHLY and CDR2 FYNNEI. Trimming took off 8 bases at V and 7 bases at J, with 12 bases between the two ends. CDR3 length: 12 amino acids. CDR3 region: CASQSPGNEQFF. The CDR3 coding sequence is TGTGCCAGCCAGAGCCCTGGGAATGAGCAGTTCTTC.

The count of this clonotype is one. This chain joins TRBV11-2 and TRBJ1-1; possible D gene TRBD1, 6 bases. There are 17 residues in the CDR3. Deletions cut 5 bases from V and 6 bases from J, with 25 bases between. Per germline, CDR1 SGHAT and CDR2 FQNNGV. In DNA, the CDR3 is TGTGCCAGCAGCCTATCACTACTTACTGGGGGCAACTCTGAAGCTTTCTTT. It translates to CASSLSLLTGGNSEAFF. The full variable domain, rest sourced from reference TRBV11-2 and TRBJ1-1, is EAGVAQSPRYKIIEKRQSVAFWCNPISGHATLYWYQQILGQGPKLLIQFQNNGVVDDSQLPKDRFSAERLKGVDSTLKIQPAKLEDSAVYLCASSLSLLTGGNSEAFFGQGTRLTVV.

V is TRBV2 and J is TRBJ2-7; TRBD1 is a possible D gene (7 bases). This CDR3 spans 14 amino acids. V was clipped by 9 bases and J by 3 bases, with 18 bases between them. Germline assignment: CDR1 SNHLY and CDR2 FYNNEI. The CDR3 coding sequence is TGTGCCAGTTTAGCAGGGGGAGGATACTACGAGCAGTACTTC. It yields the protein CASLAGGGYYEQYF.

The chain combines TRBV11-2 with TRBJ1-1; D uncertain. V shed 2 bases and J shed 1 base, with 14 bases lying between them. The V gene's germline CDR1 is SGHAT and CDR2 FQNNGV. This CDR3 has 16 amino acids. Here the CDR3 reads CASSLPPDGSNTEAFF. DNA of the CDR3: TGTGCCAGCAGCTTACCACCGGACGGATCGAACACTGAAGCTTTCTTT. The full variable domain, in which reference TRBV11-2 and TRBJ1-1 provide the parts outside the CDR3, is EAGVAQSPRYKIIEKRQSVAFWCNPISGHATLYWYQQILGQGPKLLIQFQNNGVVDDSQLPKDRFSAERLKGVDSTLKIQPAKLEDSAVYLCASSLPPDGSNTEAFFGQGTRLTVV.

V is TRBV7-6 and J is TRBJ2-7; D tentatively fits TRBD1 or TRBD2 (5 bases each). This CDR3 spans 15 amino acids. Germline assignment: CDR1 SGHVS and CDR2 FNYEAQ. The V gene lost 3 bases and the J gene lost 4 bases, with 16 bases spanning the gap. DNA of the CDR3: TGTGCCAGCAGCTTCGCCGGGGACGGGGATTACGAGCAGTACTTC. This translates into CASSFAGDGDYEQYF.

This clonotype has a single count. The gene calls are TRBV27 and TRBJ1-2; 9 bases match TRBD1. The CDR3 loop spans 16 amino acids. Germline loops: CDR1 MNHEY, CDR2 SMNVEV (reference sequence). Germline trimming cut 2 bases from V and 5 bases from J; bases unmatched to any gene: 9. The CDR3 bases are TGTGCCAGCAGTTTAACACAACAGGGGGCAAGGTATGGCTACACCTTC. Its protein is CASSLTQQGARYGYTF.

This clonotype occurred once. The rearrangement joins TRBV9 to TRBJ2-5; 8 bases fit TRBD1. CDR3 length equals 15 residues. The germline V gene encodes CDR1 SGDLS and CDR2 YYNGEE. V lost 3 bases, J lost 0 bases, and 4 bases stayed unmatched. CDR3 protein: CASSERTGNQETQYF. Here the CDR3 DNA reads TGTGCCAGCAGCGAAAGGACAGGGAACCAAGAGACCCAGTACTTC.

The genes are TRBV6-5 and TRBJ2-3; weak D call: TRBD2 (6 bases). V lost 0 bases and J 6 bases, leaving 19 bases between the germline ends. CDR1 is MNHEY and CDR2 is SVGAGI in the germline V gene. The CDR3 sequence is 17 residues long. The DNA of the CDR3 is TGTGCCAGCAGTTACTCATCGGGGTGGACTAAGGCGGATACGCAGTATTTT. It is translated as CASSYSSGWTKADTQYF.

V usage is TRBV12-3 or TRBV12-4 and J usage is TRBJ2-1; D might be TRBD1 (5 bases). The CDR3 totals 15 residues. Deletions cut 2 bases from V and 3 bases from J, with 11 bases between. The chain's CDR3 is CASSLMSGFYNEQFF. CDR3 nucleotides: TGTGCCAGCAGTTTAATGTCAGGGTTCTACAATGAGCAGTTCTTC.